The 3 T cell receptor beta chains below were found in one sample sequenced in a study of blood T cell repertoires in COVID-19. Assay: immunoSEQ multiplex PCR; the TCRdb copy retains only in-frame clones and omits some. The sample carries around 80,000 clones, about 70% recorded once. The specimen sequenced was peripheral blood. The receptor set was obtained from a woman older than 75 with active or convalescent COVID-19.

This chain connects TRBV7-2 to TRBJ1-3, with D hard to call. Between the trimmed V and J ends, which lost 3 bases and 0 bases, there was a span of 15 bases. CDR1 and CDR2 (germline): SGHTA, FQGNSA. The CDR3 totals 17 residues. The CDR3 loop is CASSLAPTGFSGNTIYF. As DNA, the CDR3 is TGTGCCAGCAGCTTGGCCCCGACGGGTTTCTCTGGAAACACCATATATTTT.

This rearrangement joins TRBV5-1 to TRBJ2-7; D is possibly TRBD1 (5 bases). The CDR3 totals 14 residues. Between the trimmed V and J ends, which lost 0 bases and 2 bases, there was a span of 9 bases. Germline CDR1 SGHRS, CDR2 YFSETQ. The CDR3 is CASSLGGDTYEQYF. The CDR3 DNA follows: TGCGCCAGCAGCTTGGGGGGCGACACCTACGAGCAGTACTTC.

This chain uses TRBV30 with TRBJ1-2; weak D call: TRBD1 (5 bases). V gave up 5 bases and J gave up 8 bases, with 9 bases separating them. This CDR3 is built from 10 residues. CDR1 GTSNPN and CDR2 SVGIG come from the germline V gene (reference sequence). CDR3 bases: TGTGCCTGGGGGACGGGAGGCTACACCTTC. It codes for CAWGTGGYTF.